These 13 T cell receptor beta chains were sequenced from one sample in a study of shared T cell receptors in the human thymus. Assay used: immunoSEQ multiplex PCR; TCRdb lists only in-frame clones, some missing. In the table there are fewer than 700,000 clones, around 89% of which are singletons. These data were also filed under a second study, of human thymus T cells.

Sequenced sample: thymocytes. Every receptor here comes from a boy younger than two with a congenital heart defect.

V gene TRBV30 combines with J gene TRBJ2-3, with D perhaps matching TRBD2 (6 bases). This CDR3 has 12 residues. The V gene lost 3 bases and the J gene lost 3 bases, with 7 bases spanning the gap. Looked up from germline, CDR1 is GTSNPN and CDR2 is SVGIG (reference sequence). CDR3 amino acids: CAWRLATDTQYF. DNA for the CDR3: TGTGCCTGGAGGCTAGCGACAGATACGCAGTATTTT. The entire variable domain, with the rest obtained from reference TRBV30 and TRBJ2-3, is as follows: SQTIHQWPATLVQPVGSPLSLECTVEGTSNPNLYWYRQAAGRGLQLLFYSVGIGQISSEVPQNLSASRPQDRQFILSSKKLLLSDSGFYLCAWRLATDTQYFGPGTRLTVL.

The chain carries TRBV29-1 and TRBJ2-3, with 8 bases that match TRBD1. V dropped 8 bases and J dropped 2; count of bases not matched to a gene: 9. This CDR3 region has 14 residues. From germline, CDR1 is SQVTM and CDR2 ANQGSEA. For the CDR3, the DNA is TGCAGCACTTCTCGGACAGGGCCCACAGATACGCAGTATTTT. The encoded protein is CSTSRTGPTDTQYF.

V gene TRBV30 combines with J gene TRBJ2-1, with 7 bases aligning to TRBD1. CDR3 length: 14 amino acids. J gave up 2 bases and V 4 bases, and 5 bases lay outside the gene matches. In germline, CDR1 is GTSNPN, CDR2 SVGIG (reference sequence). The CDR3 nucleotides are TGTGCCTGGATGGACAGGAGAACCTACAATGAGCAGTTCTTC. It translates to CAWMDRRTYNEQFF.

J is TRBJ2-1 and V is TRBV13; TRBD2 is a possible D gene (5 bases). The germline V gene has CDR1 PRHDT and CDR2 FYEKMQ (reference sequence). The CDR3 length is 12 residues. V was cut by 5 bases and J by 12 bases, with 14 bases left in between. CDR3 coding DNA: TGTGCCAGCAGCATTCCCGCGGGTAGGCAGTTCTTC. It is translated as CASSIPAGRQFF.

This clone was recorded a few times. The chain recombines TRBV29-1 with TRBJ2-3, with D tentatively TRBD1 (8 bases). The CDR3 is made up of 13 amino acids. Trimming took off 5 bases at V and 9 bases at J, with 18 bases between the two ends. Germline V lookup: CDR1 SQVTM, CDR2 ANQGSEA. CDR3 residues: CSVSDRGGDTQYF. The CDR3 coding sequence is TGCAGCGTTAGCGACAGGGGAGGGGACACGCAGTATTTT.

V is TRBV11-2 and J is TRBJ1-1, with unresolved D. Germline values: CDR1 SGHAT, CDR2 FQNNGV. The CDR3 consists of 14 residues. Trimming took off 5 bases at V and 8 bases at J, with 18 bases between the two ends. The DNA of the CDR3 is TGTGCCAGCAGCCCCTTGGTGAGGGTGGGCGAAGCTTTCTTT. This translates into CASSPLVRVGEAFF.

The chain couples TRBV29-1 to TRBJ1-2, with a tentative D call TRBD1 (6 bases). The CDR3 is made up of 16 amino acids. The V end was cut by 6 bases, the J end by 8 bases, with 28 bases between. Germline V lookup: CDR1 SQVTM, CDR2 ANQGSEA. CDR3: CSVASPGQLTLLGYTF. The CDR3 DNA is TGCAGCGTCGCCTCCCCCGGACAGCTAACCCTTCTAGGCTACACCTTC.

This chain connects TRBV7-9 to TRBJ2-7; no clear D. There are 15 residues in the CDR3. The germline gives CDR1 SEHNR, CDR2 FQNEAQ (reference sequence). Trimming took off 5 bases at V and 2 bases at J, with 16 bases between the two ends. The CDR3: CASSPSGRFPYEQYF. The CDR3 DNA follows: TGTGCCAGCAGCCCGTCAGGTCGGTTCCCCTACGAGCAGTACTTC.

The rearrangement uses TRBV10-3 and TRBJ2-4; 8 nucleotides line up with TRBD1. The germline V gene has CDR1 ENHRY and CDR2 SYGVKD. There are 18 residues in the CDR3. Trimming removed 6 bases from V and 1 base from J; junction bases left unmatched: 14. The CDR3 nucleotides read TGTGCCATCAGGCCGACAGGGGAAGTCCAGGCGGCCAAAAACATTCAGTACTTC. As protein: CAIRPTGEVQAAKNIQYF.

This clone was recorded only once. This sequence joins TRBV28 and TRBJ2-7, with 16 bases identical to TRBD2. Trimming at V came to 2 bases and at J to 3 bases, leaving 7 bases not matched to a gene. In germline, CDR1 is MDHEN, CDR2 SYDVKM. This CDR3 has 18 residues. CDR3 loop: CASSLGGLAGGSGYEQYF. The CDR3 DNA follows: TGTGCCAGCAGTTTAGGGGGACTAGCGGGAGGGTCCGGCTACGAGCAGTACTTC.

This clone came up once. The chain is built from TRBV10-1 and TRBJ2-1; tentatively, D is TRBD1 (5 bases). CDR3 length: 16 residues. Germline V CDR1 and CDR2: WNHNN, SYGVQD (reference sequence). V was pared by 8 bases and J by 8 bases, with 25 bases between. In DNA, the CDR3 is TGCGCCAGCCCCAGTGGGGCAGCGCAAGGCTTCCATGAGCAGTTCTTC. Protein: CASPSGAAQGFHEQFF.

The V call is TRBV12-5, the J call TRBJ2-7; TRBD1 aligns across 8 bases. Germline CDR1 and CDR2: LGHNT and FRNRAP. After removal of 6 bases from V and 4 bases from J, the junction contained 5 bases not matched to a gene. The CDR3 sequence is 13 residues long. As DNA, the CDR3 is TGTGCTAGTGGAAGGGACAGGTCATACGAGCAGTACTTC. Encoded protein: CASGRDRSYEQYF.

A single count supports this clone. The sample holds other DNA sequences that translate to the same CDR3. The J gene is TRBJ2-1, the V gene TRBV9; 7 positions match TRBD2. The V segment lost 0 bases and the J segment 0 bases; nucleotides outside the gene matches: 3. Germline CDR1 SGDLS, CDR2 YYNGEE. The CDR3 extends over 16 amino acids. This CDR3 is CASSVGGGSSYNEQFF. DNA of the CDR3: TGTGCCAGCAGCGTAGGAGGCGGGAGCTCCTACAATGAGCAGTTCTTC.